This T cell receptor (beta chain) came from a study of HIV-infected patients and healthy controls (dated by TCRdb to 2013 to 2014). Library creation used 5' RACE. TCRdb records Illumina MiSeq as the sequencer. The public sequencing data were trimmed at Q25 with fastp and processed into clonotypes with MiXCR by TCRdb, which kept only in-frame beta chains. When rows share a CDR3 protein, they turn into one entry using the most common DNA and genes. This sample is represented by tens of thousands of distinct CDR3 sequences; 19% of them were singletons. Of the sample, 1.4% is held by the ten largest clones. Trimming takes 3 bases from V and 4 bases from J, and the germline ends sit 10 bases apart. As encoded in the germline V gene, CDR1 is SGHRS while CDR2 is YFSETQ. Inclusive of the bounding cysteine and phenylalanine, the CDR3 is 13 residues long. The read is trimmed to its CDR3 DNA, 39 bases read in frame from base 1.

In its sample, this clonotype was seen a few times. Its antigen is not yet known. No base quality information exists; no much larger clone differs at one position. The receptor's source is a human donor in good health. The chain uses TRBV5-1 and TRBJ1-1; perhaps TRBD1 is the D gene, with 6 bases matching. Sequencing was done on a sample of CD4+ T cells from blood. CDR3 reads: CASSSGQTTEAFF. DNA sequence: TGCGCCAGCAGCTCCGGACAGACCACTGAAGCTTTCTTT. Outside the CDR3, residues come from the reference TRBV5-1 and TRBJ1-1 proteins, so the full variable domain is: KAGVTQTPRYLIKTRGQQVTLSCSPISGHRSVSWYQQTPGQGLQFLFEYFSETQRNKGNFPGRFSGRQFSNSRSEMNVSTLELGDSALYLCASSSGQTTEAFFGQGTRLTVV.